This TCR beta chain was sequenced during a study of T cell repertoires in cytomegalovirus infection. TCRdb re-called the reads through MiXCR, storing one row per CDR3 protein. This table holds some 600,000 distinct CDR3 sequences, more than 20% found once. The germline V gene has CDR1 SNHLY and CDR2 FYNNEI. Trimming removed 2 bases from V and 2 bases from J, with 13 bases in between. The CDR3 totals 15 residues. This clonotype has a handful of counts. The source of this sequence is a human donor in good health (CMV status not recorded). Some clones in this sample may be carry-over from other donors' samples. Specimen: CD8+ T cells from PBMCs. The gene calls are TRBV2 and TRBJ2-7; a possible D gene is TRBD1 (5 bases). CDR3 DNA sequence: TGTGCCAGCAGTGAAATTGAACGACAGCCCTACGAGCAGTACTTC. It is translated as CASSEIERQPYEQYF.